The sequence of this T cell receptor beta chain was determined in a study of T cell repertoires in MIS-A myocarditis. Here immunoSEQ multiplex PCR was the method, and the copy in TCRdb shows in-frame clones only, minus some. Of over 5,500 clones in the sample, around 75% were seen once. The source is a man younger than 30 with fulminant myocarditis from multisystem inflammatory syndrome in adults (MIS-A) after COVID-19. The source material was interventricular septum heart tissue obtained at autopsy.

CDR3 region: CASSPHVGVRNTGELFF. As DNA, the CDR3 is TGTGCCAGCAGCCCCCACGTAGGGGTAAGGAACACCGGGGAGCTGTTTTTT. The genes are TRBV11-2 and TRBJ2-2, with D possibly matching TRBD1 (5 bases). The CDR3 has 17 amino acids. V gave up 5 bases and J gave up 1 base, with 17 bases separating them. Germline values: CDR1 SGHAT, CDR2 FQNNGV.